The clone carrying this T cell receptor (beta chain) appeared many times. Its antigen is not known. CDR1 is SNHLY and CDR2 is FYNNEI in the germline V gene. The ends were cut back, 3 bases at V and 4 bases at J, with 13 bases in the middle. This CDR3 comprises 15 residues. The sample is drawn from a study of T cells after yellow fever vaccination. Study at large: Preparing low-cell-number fractions relied on SMART-Seq v4 Ultra Low Input.

Study results and limitations: A small share of clonotypes appeared in both CD4 and CD8 compartments. In post-booster samples, most primary-vaccination clones reappeared (approximately 96% CD4, roughly 90% CD8).

Template switching with 5'RACE generated the TCR cDNA and added a universal primer site and UMIs. MiXCR, run by TCRdb on the 5' RACE reads, gives a single entry per CDR3 protein. Counted here are a few hundred thousand distinct CDR3 sequences, around 3.1% occurring once; the ten biggest clones make up about 3.3%. The TCR sequence derives from a man aged 18 to 35 who received the YFV17D yellow fever vaccine. Sequencing used CD4+ T cells sorted from PBMCs, obtained 10 days after the yellow fever booster vaccination. The J gene is TRBJ2-1, the V gene TRBV2, with D maybe TRBD2 (6 bases). The CDR3 spells CASSELTSPYNEQFF. The CDR3 nucleotides read TGTGCCAGCAGTGAGTTAACTAGCCCGTACAATGAGCAGTTCTTC.